What follows are 12 T cell receptor beta chains derived from one specimen sequenced in a study of CD8 T cells in Susac syndrome. When the RNA was reverse transcribed, random hexamers were used with an input of roughly 0.45 to 1 ug. Each CDR3 protein gets one entry after TCRdb re-called the immunoSEQ multiplex PCR reads with MiXCR. The sample lists about 50,000 distinct CDR3 sequences, approximately 93% occurring once. Sequencing input: CD8+ T cells from PBMCs. The receptors shown here come from a human donor with multiple sclerosis.

This clonotype was counted between two and nine times. The chain employs TRBV5-1 and TRBJ2-7, with TRBD2 as a possible D gene (7 bases). CDR3 size: 14 residues. V lost 2 bases to trimming and J lost 4 bases, with 13 bases between them. From germline, CDR1 is SGHRS and CDR2 YFSETQ. The CDR3 protein is CASSFAGANYEQYF. For the CDR3, the DNA is TGCGCCAGCAGCTTTGCGGGGGCGAATTACGAGCAGTACTTC.

J is TRBJ2-2 and V is TRBV7-9; a weak D match, TRBD1 (5 bases). Trimming took off 4 bases at V and 3 bases at J, with 9 bases between the two ends. The germline V gene has CDR1 SEHNR and CDR2 FQNEAQ (reference sequence). The CDR3 is 14 residues long. This chain's CDR3 is CASSSIRDTGELFF. CDR3 in DNA: TGTGCCAGCAGCTCTATCAGGGACACCGGGGAGCTGTTTTTT. The full variable domain, its missing parts supplied by reference TRBV7-9 and TRBJ2-2, is DTGVSQNPRHKITKRGQNVTFRCDPISEHNRLYWYRQTLGQGPEFLTYFQNEAQLEKSRLLSDRFSAERPKGSFSTLEIQRTEQGDSAMYLCASSSIRDTGELFFGEGSRLTVL.

CDR3 bases: TGTGCCAGCAGTTTAATTGGGAGCAATCAGCCCCAGCATTTT. The encoded protein is CASSLIGSNQPQHF. The V call is TRBV12-3 or TRBV12-4, the J call TRBJ1-5; D unclear. V lost 2 bases and J 1 base, leaving 6 bases between the germline ends. The CDR3 is 14 residues long.

This sequence joins TRBV29-1 and TRBJ2-3; 12 nucleotides line up with TRBD2. The CDR3 sequence is 15 residues long. Germline CDR1 is SQVTM and CDR2 is ANQGSEA. J was trimmed by 1 base and V by 6 bases; bases with no gene match: 5. This CDR3 reads CSVKRTSGGTDTQYF. CDR3 coding DNA: TGCAGCGTCAAGAGGACTAGCGGGGGCACAGATACGCAGTATTTT.

The V call is TRBV15, the J call TRBJ2-5; D uncertain. The germline V gene has CDR1 LNHNV and CDR2 YYDKDF (reference sequence). There are 15 residues in the CDR3. V was shortened by 1 base and J by 5 bases, with 14 bases between the two germline ends. CDR3 coding DNA: TGTGCCACCAGCAGAGGTTCGGTAGCTGGTGAGACCCAGTACTTC. This gives the protein CATSRGSVAGETQYF.

V gene TRBV20-1 combines with J gene TRBJ1-5; tentatively, D is TRBD1 (6 bases). V shed 1 base and J shed 4 bases, with 23 bases lying between them. There are 18 residues in the CDR3. Germline V gene data show CDR1 as DFQATT and CDR2 as SNEGSKA (reference sequence). The CDR3 sequence is CSARGWGLQGALNQPQHF. The CDR3 DNA reads as TGCAGTGCTAGAGGTTGGGGACTACAGGGTGCTCTTAATCAGCCCCAGCATTTT.

This rearrangement joins TRBV19 to TRBJ1-1; possible D gene TRBD1, 5 bases. Trimming took off 6 bases at V and 0 bases at J, with 11 bases between the two ends. The CDR3 loop spans 14 amino acids. Germline values: CDR1 LNHDA, CDR2 SQIVND (reference sequence). CDR3 nucleotides: TGTGCCAGTAGCTGGGGGGGGATGAACACTGAAGCTTTCTTT. Its translation is CASSWGGMNTEAFF.

The chain has TRBV12-3 or TRBV12-4 and TRBJ1-5; D is unclear. V was pared by 8 bases and J by 6 bases, with 11 bases between. This CDR3 comprises 12 residues. The CDR3 DNA sequence: TGTGCCAGCGCGTTGGGTTTTCAGCCCCAGCATTTT. It encodes CASALGFQPQHF.

The chain couples TRBV6-1 to TRBJ2-1; 8 bases line up with TRBD2. Trimming cost V 3 bases and J 7 bases; bases outside gene matches: 11. This CDR3 is 16 amino acids long. The V gene's germline CDR1 is MNHNS and CDR2 SASEGT. The DNA of the CDR3 is TGTGCCAGCAGTGAGAAAGACGGGGGGGCCTTTAATGAGCAGTTCTTC. It is translated as CASSEKDGGAFNEQFF.

CDR3 protein: CASSLYPLGGYTF. For the CDR3, the DNA is TGTGCCAGCAGTTTATACCCCCTGGGGGGCTACACCTTC. The J gene is TRBJ1-2, the V gene TRBV27; D is ambiguous. V gave up 1 base and J gave up 8 bases, with 11 bases separating them. This CDR3 comprises 13 residues. From germline, CDR1 is MNHEY and CDR2 SMNVEV (reference sequence).

The chain couples TRBV29-1 to TRBJ2-7, with 8 bases fitting TRBD1. The length of the CDR3 is 13 residues. J was trimmed by 3 bases and V by 6 bases; bases with no gene match: 7. Germline values: CDR1 SQVTM, CDR2 ANQGSEA. The CDR3 nucleotides are TGCAGCGTCCTGACAGGGGTAGGCTACGAGCAGTACTTC. It codes for CSVLTGVGYEQYF.

The V gene is TRBV3-1, the J gene TRBJ1-5, with D unresolved. The CDR3 has 14 amino acids. Trimming removed 1 base at V and 2 bases at J, with 6 bases between. Germline lookup yields CDR1 LGHDT and CDR2 YNNKEL (reference sequence). The CDR3 is CASSQALGNQPQHF. The CDR3 coding sequence is TGTGCCAGCAGCCAAGCTTTGGGCAATCAGCCCCAGCATTTT.